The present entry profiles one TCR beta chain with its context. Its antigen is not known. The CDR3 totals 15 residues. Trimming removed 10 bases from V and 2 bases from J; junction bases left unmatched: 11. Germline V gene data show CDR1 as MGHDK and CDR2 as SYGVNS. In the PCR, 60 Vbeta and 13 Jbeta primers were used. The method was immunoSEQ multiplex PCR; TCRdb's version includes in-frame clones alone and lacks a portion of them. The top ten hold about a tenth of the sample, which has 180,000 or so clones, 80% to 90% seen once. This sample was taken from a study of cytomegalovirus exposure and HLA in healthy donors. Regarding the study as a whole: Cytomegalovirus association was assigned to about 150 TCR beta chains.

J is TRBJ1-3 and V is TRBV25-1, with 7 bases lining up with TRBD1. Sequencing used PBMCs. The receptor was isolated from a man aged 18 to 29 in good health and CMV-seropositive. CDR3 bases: TGTGCCACCTCCCCCCCGGGACAGACTGGAAACACCATATATTTT. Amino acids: CATSPPGQTGNTIYF.